Listed below are T cell receptor beta chains from one sample, sequenced in a study of pediatric ulcerative colitis. Only in-frame clones appear in the TCRdb table, and some are missing; sequencing was by immunoSEQ multiplex PCR. The table records 45,000 to 55,000 clones, around 78% of them present only once. The sample comprised gut tissue. Source of these receptors: a girl under 18 with moderate ulcerative colitis. CDR3s leave out the opening cysteine and the closing phenylalanine or tryptophan. The D gene is left open where the match is weak. Expanded clones get a size class; other rows say once, few or many, or leave the size out.

v_gene,d_gene,abundance,CDR3aa
TRBV4-2,.,few,ASSQGAEAF
TRBV10-3,TRBD2,.,AINRGLVDYEQY
TRBV19,.,.,ASSIGGSGNEQY
TRBV7-9,.,.,ASSFAGGGNKLMNTEAF
TRBV27,.,.,ASSFSGSDTQY
TRBV27,TRBD2,.,ASSPLAGLGAQETQY
TRBV7-6,TRBD1,.,ASSLKDRENTEAF
TRBV5-8,.,few,ASSLGRNYGYT
TRBV18,TRBD2,.,ASSLGTSIYNEQF
TRBV28,.,once,ASRASGWERNTEAF
TRBV7-2,TRBD1,.,ASSLVGDSYNEQF
TRBV6-5,.,.,ASSYSIQAESYEQY
TRBV5-8,.,.,ASSFVYRDGYT
TRBV10-2,.,.,ASGGGGSRGTQY
TRBV6-1,.,.,ASSEARESRYGYT
TRBV7-2,.,.,ASSLTRGYSNQPQH
TRBV6-1,.,.,ASSEALSTQY
TRBV5-1,TRBD1,.,ASSWTGVSYEQY
TRBV16,TRBD1,.,ASSQFQGAPTYEQY
TRBV6-5,.,.,ASSYSGGTGNTIY
TRBV5-4,.,.,ASSLGIGSGGYT
TRBV28,TRBD1,.,ASSPWTGASQPQH
TRBV6-6,.,few,ASSYGQSNEKLF
TRBV28,.,.,ASSLRTPQAYEQY
TRBV7-2,.,once,ASSLLLTTNEKLF
TRBV6-4,.,.,ASSRERDTEAF
TRBV4-2,.,.,ASSQYASSSEQF
TRBV25-1,TRBD2,.,ASSEDPQTGGSYNEQF
TRBV27,.,.,ASSFGVGTGELF
TRBV4-3,.,.,ASSQDTYGGSS
TRBV9,.,.,ASSVEGQTNNEQF
TRBV6-6,.,few,ASTDTSNQPQH
TRBV11-2,TRBD1,.,ASSYDRGHTIY
TRBV10-3,.,.,AISEPGYGYT
TRBV27,TRBD1,.,ASSPQGSYYGYT
TRBV6-1,.,.,ASTQGQYTGELF
TRBV9,.,.,ASSVGVTGELF
TRBV6-5,.,.,ASSYRDNHEQY
TRBV4-1,TRBD2,once,ASSQGGSTSGSSAEQY
TRBV19,.,.,ASSIRGWGQPQH
TRBV6-4,.,.,ASSPTGHMNTEAF
TRBV5-1,.,.,ASRVGSGNEQY
TRBV18,.,.,ASSSGPQNWEKLF
TRBV6-1,.,.,ASSREIQETQY
TRBV27,TRBD1,.,ASTRTGYIDEQF
TRBV5-4,TRBD1,few,ASSLDGTGLTEAF
TRBV7-2,.,.,ASSLGSGATDTQY
TRBV28,TRBD2,.,ASRPGGIYEQY
TRBV5-1,.,.,ASHQSPYNEQF
TRBV13,.,.,ASSQNSPLH
TRBV29-1,.,once,SVTGGGHTEAF